Listed below are T cell receptor beta chains from one sample, sequenced in a study of cytomegalovirus exposure and HLA in healthy donors. Sequenced by immunoSEQ multiplex PCR; TCRdb stores in-frame clones only, minus some. Among roughly 190,000 clones listed, about 77% were seen once. Material: PBMCs. These receptors all stem from a man younger than 40 in good health and CMV-seropositive. CDR3s include the opening cysteine and the closing phenylalanine or tryptophan. The D gene is left open where the match is weak. Clone size is given for some rows only: seen once, a few or many times, or a class if the clone is expanded.

CASSPRQGAYNEQFF,TGTGCCAGCAGCCCCCGACAGGGGGCTTACAATGAGCAGTTCTTC,once,TRBD1,TRBV9,TRBJ2-1
CASSLTGWYEQYF,TGTGCCAGCAGTTTGACAGGGTGGTACGAGCAGTACTTC,-,TRBD1,TRBV28,TRBJ2-7
CAWSYRGETQYF,TGTGCCTGGAGTTACAGGGGAGAGACCCAGTACTTC,-,TRBD1,TRBV30,TRBJ2-5
CASSLELGGNYGYTF,TGTGCCAGCAGCTTAGAATTAGGGGGCAACTATGGCTACACCTTC,-,TRBD1,TRBV7-9,TRBJ1-2
CASSFDRFSGANVLTF,TGCGCCAGCAGCTTCGACAGGTTCTCTGGGGCCAACGTCCTGACTTTC,few,-,TRBV4-3,TRBJ2-6
CASSTLGASYNEQFF,TGTGCCAGCAGCACCCTGGGGGCCTCCTACAATGAGCAGTTCTTC,once,-,TRBV11-2,TRBJ2-1
CASSLGPRGAQETQYF,TGTGCCAGCAGCTTGGGCCCCCGGGGGGCACAAGAGACCCAGTACTTC,once,-,TRBV7-9,TRBJ2-5
CSVLAGKRGTYNEQFF,TGCAGCGTCCTGGCAGGCAAGCGGGGGACCTACAATGAGCAGTTCTTC,few,TRBD2,TRBV29-1,TRBJ2-1
CASSLGDRPMNTEAFF,TGTGCCAGCAGCTTGGGGGACAGGCCCATGAACACTGAAGCTTTCTTT,-,TRBD1,TRBV5-6,TRBJ1-1
CASSLSGSSYEQYF,TGTGCCAGCAGTTTATCGGGGAGCTCCTACGAGCAGTACTTC,once,-,TRBV28,TRBJ2-7
CASSPVRTSDTQYF,TGTGCCAGCAGTCCCGTTAGGACATCAGATACGCAGTATTTT,-,-,TRBV6-5,TRBJ2-3
CASSQGLELRHEQYF,TGTGCCAGCAGCCAGGGACTAGAACTTCGCCACGAGCAGTACTTC,-,TRBD2,TRBV4-2,TRBJ2-7
CASGPGGDSLQETQYF,TGTGCCAGCGGCCCAGGAGGGGATAGCCTACAAGAGACCCAGTACTTC,-,-,TRBV5-4,TRBJ2-5
CASSSRRAGALNIQYF,TGTGCCAGCAGCTCGAGGAGGGCGGGGGCTTTAAACATTCAGTACTTC,-,-,TRBV7-2,TRBJ2-4
CASSVGGSPHEQYF,TGTGCCAGCAGCGTGGGTGGGAGCCCCCACGAGCAGTACTTC,-,-,TRBV9,TRBJ2-7
CASSGKDRDEQYF,TGTGCCAGCAGCGGAAAAGACAGGGACGAGCAGTACTTC,-,TRBD1,TRBV9,TRBJ2-7
CASSLLASKYQETQYF,TGTGCCAGCAGTTTGTTGGCTAGCAAGTACCAAGAGACCCAGTACTTC,-,-,TRBV28,TRBJ2-5
CASSLGTGATDTQYF,TGTGCCAGCTCACTCGGGACAGGTGCCACAGATACGCAGTATTTT,-,TRBD1,TRBV18,TRBJ2-3
CASSLQGANYNEQFF,TGTGCCAGCTCACTACAGGGGGCGAACTACAATGAGCAGTTCTTC,-,TRBD1,TRBV18,TRBJ2-1
CATAGGYTEAFF,TGTGCCACCGCAGGAGGGTACACTGAAGCTTTCTTT,-,-,TRBV28,TRBJ1-1
CASSRGGPTQGDTQYF,TGTGCCAGCAGCCGTGGAGGGCCCACCCAGGGAGATACGCAGTATTTT,-,-,TRBV7-2,TRBJ2-3
CASSPDRASEKLFF,TGTGCCAGCAGCCCTGACAGGGCAAGCGAAAAACTGTTTTTT,-,TRBD1,TRBV7-2,TRBJ1-4
CASSLAPSGEETQYF,TGCGCCAGCAGCTTGGCCCCTAGCGGGGAAGAGACCCAGTACTTC,once,TRBD2,TRBV5-1,TRBJ2-5
CASSLRLAGTTDTQYF,TGTGCCAGCAGCTTAAGGTTAGCCGGAACTACAGATACGCAGTATTTT,few,-,TRBV7-2,TRBJ2-3
CASSHSWGGDSYEQYF,TGCGCCAGCAGCCACTCCTGGGGGGGGGACTCCTACGAGCAGTACTTC,-,TRBD2,TRBV4-1,TRBJ2-7
CASSYTGTSGSANTGELFF,TGTGCCAGCAGCTATACCGGGACTAGCGGGAGCGCGAACACCGGGGAGCTGTTTTTT,few,TRBD2,TRBV11-3,TRBJ2-2
CASKETAPYYGYTF,TGTGCCAGCAAAGAGACAGCTCCTTACTATGGCTACACCTTC,-,-,TRBV6-1,TRBJ1-2